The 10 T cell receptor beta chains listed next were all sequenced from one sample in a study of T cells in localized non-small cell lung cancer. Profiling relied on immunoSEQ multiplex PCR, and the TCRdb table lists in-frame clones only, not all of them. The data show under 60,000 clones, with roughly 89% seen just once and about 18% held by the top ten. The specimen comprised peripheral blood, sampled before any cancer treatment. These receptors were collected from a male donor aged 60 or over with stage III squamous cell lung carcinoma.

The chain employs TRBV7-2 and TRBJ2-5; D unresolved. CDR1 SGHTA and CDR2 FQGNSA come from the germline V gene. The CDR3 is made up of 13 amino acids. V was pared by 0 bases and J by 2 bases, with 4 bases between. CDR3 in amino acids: CASSLARQETQYF. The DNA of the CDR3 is TGTGCCAGCAGCTTAGCAAGGCAAGAGACCCAGTACTTC.

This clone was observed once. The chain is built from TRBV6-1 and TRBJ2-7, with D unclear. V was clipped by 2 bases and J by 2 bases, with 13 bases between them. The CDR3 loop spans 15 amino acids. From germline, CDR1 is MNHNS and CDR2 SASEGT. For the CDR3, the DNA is TGTGCCAGCAGTGAAATGGCAACTACTACCTACGAGCAGTACTTC. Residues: CASSEMATTTYEQYF.

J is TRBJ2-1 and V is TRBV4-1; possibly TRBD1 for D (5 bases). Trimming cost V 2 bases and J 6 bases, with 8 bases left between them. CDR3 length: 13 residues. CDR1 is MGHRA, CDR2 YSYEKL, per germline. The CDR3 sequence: CASSQIRGNEQFF. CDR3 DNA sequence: TGCGCCAGCAGCCAAATTAGGGGCAATGAGCAGTTCTTC.

The DNA of the CDR3 is TGTGCCATCAGTGTGGCAAAATCAGCCAACGTCCTGACTTTC. Translated, it gives CAISVAKSANVLTF. This chain joins TRBV10-3 and TRBJ2-6; D not resolved. V was shortened by 4 bases and J by 7 bases, with 11 bases between the two germline ends. The CDR3 spans 14 residues. CDR1 and CDR2 from the germline V gene are ENHRY and SYGVKD.

The chain's CDR3 is CASKAVFSSYEQYF. The CDR3 region has the DNA TGTGCCAGCAAAGCAGTCTTCAGCTCCTACGAGCAGTACTTC. The chain joins TRBV6-1 to TRBJ2-7; D unresolved. The CDR3 is 14 amino acids. The germline V and J ends were trimmed by 7 bases and 0 bases, with 13 bases remaining between them. Germline CDR1 MNHNS, CDR2 SASEGT.

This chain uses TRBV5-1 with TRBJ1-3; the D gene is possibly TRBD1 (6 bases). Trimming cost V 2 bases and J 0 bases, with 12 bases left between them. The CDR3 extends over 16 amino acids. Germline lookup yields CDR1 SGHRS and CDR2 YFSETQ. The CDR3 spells CASSLQGMSSGNTIYF. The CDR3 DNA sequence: TGCGCCAGCAGCTTACAGGGCATGAGCTCTGGAAACACCATATATTTT.

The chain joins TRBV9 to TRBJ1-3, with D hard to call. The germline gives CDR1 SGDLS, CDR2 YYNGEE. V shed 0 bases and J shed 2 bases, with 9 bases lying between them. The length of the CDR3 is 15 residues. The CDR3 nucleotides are TGTGCCAGCAGCGTAGCCTGGGGAACTGGAAACACCATATATTTT. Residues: CASSVAWGTGNTIYF. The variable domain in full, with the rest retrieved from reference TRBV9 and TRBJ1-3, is DSGVTQTPKHLITATGQRVTLRCSPRSGDLSVYWYQQSLDQGLQFLIQYYNGEERAKGNILERFSAQQFPDLHSELNLSSLELGDSALYFCASSVAWGTGNTIYFGEGSWLTVV.

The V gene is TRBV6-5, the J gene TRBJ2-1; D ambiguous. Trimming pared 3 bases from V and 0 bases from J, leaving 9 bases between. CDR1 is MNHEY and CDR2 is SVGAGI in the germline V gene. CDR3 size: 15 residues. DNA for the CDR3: TGTGCCAGCAGTTATCTACAGAGCTCCTACAATGAGCAGTTCTTC. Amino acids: CASSYLQSSYNEQFF.

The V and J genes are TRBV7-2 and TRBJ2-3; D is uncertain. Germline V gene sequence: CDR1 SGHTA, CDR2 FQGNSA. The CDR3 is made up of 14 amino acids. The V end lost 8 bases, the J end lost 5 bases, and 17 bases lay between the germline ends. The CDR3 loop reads CASSHNHIGDTQYF. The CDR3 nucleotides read TGTGCCAGCTCACACAATCATATCGGAGATACGCAGTATTTT.

CDR3 in DNA: TGTGCTAGTGGTCCAGGGAGACGGCAGCCCCAGCATTTT. It codes for CASGPGRRQPQHF. This sequence joins TRBV12-5 and TRBJ1-5; D perhaps matches TRBD1 (5 bases). CDR3 length: 13 residues. The V end was cut by 5 bases, the J end by 7 bases, with 12 bases between. Germline V gene data show CDR1 as LGHNT and CDR2 as FRNRAP.